This record concerns one TCR beta chain sequence. Its antigen is still unknown. Base qualities are missing; no much larger clone stands one base away. This entry belongs to a study of T cells in Graves' hyperthyroidism and ophthalmopathy (dated by TCRdb to between 2018 and 2021). Looking at the study overall: Peripheral blood was collected at initial diagnosis, before any treatment. TCR V-J signatures able to tell the groups apart were searched for in a discovery cohort of 100 or so patients, of whom 40 to 45 had Graves' ophthalmopathy and 55 to 60 had stable Graves' hyperthyroidism. Prospective prediction of ophthalmopathy was tested in an independent validation cohort of fewer than 20 hyperthyroidism patients and some 17 patients who later progressed to ophthalmopathy. The 85 to 100 discovery patients were randomly split 7:3 into training and test sets. In addition, the study compared T-cell repertoires in thyroid tissue and in blood from five or six Graves' hyperthyroidism patients. Following sampling, methimazole starting at 30 mg daily was given to hyperthyroidism patients, and high-dose intravenous methylprednisolone was given to ophthalmopathy patients. According to the paper, TCR Vbeta CDR3 sequencing was carried out on 135 peripheral blood samples, which came from fewer than 50 ophthalmopathy, under 85 hyperthyroidism and roughly 17 progressor patients. General findings and caveats noted by the study authors: Sample size was not statistically predetermined, and investigators were not blinded to group allocation. Ophthalmopathy was separated from stable hyperthyroidism by a 13 V-J signature model, with approximately 90% sensitivity and about 84% specificity obtained in cross-validation and 80%/75% obtained in testing. Blood samples also contained most of the expanded thyroid clonotypes (frequency above 0.001), which suggests that blood repertoires may reflect thyroid immune responses. During validation, the model predicted progression to ophthalmopathy a median of approximately 6 months ahead of onset, with roughly 65% sensitivity and roughly 75% specificity.

The TCR beta CDR3 regions were amplified from the RNA transcripts. A first-round RT-PCR of the TCR CDR3 used the HTBI primer set with the Qiagen OneStep RT-PCR kit. A second multiplex PCR round built the libraries, followed by size selection and purification. Sequencing of the libraries was done on an Illumina HiSeq2000 using paired-end 100 bp reads. Per the original workflow: SOAPnuke was used to process the raw data, removing reads that contained adapters or uncalled bases, had a mean Phred below 15, or lacked an exact match to the constant primer or identifier. COPE v1.2.5 was used to merge the high-quality paired reads, and each unique nucleotide sequence was defined as a clonotype. Clonotypes were aligned to IMGT TRBV, TRBD and TRBJ reference segments using MiTCR v1.1. The analysis was restricted to V-J combinations with a frequency above 0.0001, which together covered roughly 99% of the repertoires. The TCS score was defined as F50 (clonal expansion) divided by E x V (chaos), with BLOSUM62-based TCRdist calculated between CDR3 peptides within each V-J. Welch's t-statistics and random forest reduced fewer than 550 V-J features to about 12, which were used in a naive Bayes classifier (R e1071). The similarity between thyroid and blood repertoires was quantified using the Morisita-Horn index. TCRdb passed the public sequencing reads through fastp at Q25 and MiXCR, retaining productive beta sequences. Each entry merges the rows of one CDR3 protein and shows their most common DNA and genes. For this entry, the V and J calls and clone size follow TCRdb and not the study's own pipeline. Across this sample there are 750,000 to 900,000 distinct CDR3 sequences, with around 38% seen only once. The ten largest account for 7% to 10% of the sample.

V and J are truncated by 5 bases and 3 bases respectively, leaving an intervening sequence of 23 bases. In the germline V gene, CDR1 corresponds to SGHTA and CDR2 to FQGNSA. CDR3 length: 17 amino acids, cysteine to phenylalanine. Just CDR3 DNA is preserved here, 51 bases in frame from base 1. A patient counted as having stable Graves' hyperthyroidism if no progression to ophthalmopathy occurred over 18 months of follow-up. Hyperthyroidism patients were newly diagnosed, with disease duration under 2 months, and aged 18 to 65 years. Exclusion was applied to patients with uncontrolled infections, other autoimmune diseases, pregnancy or lactation. Diagnoses relied on clinical symptoms, serum thyroxine and TRAb, thyroid ultrasound and orbital computed tomography. Ficoll-Paque density gradient centrifugation was used to isolate PBMCs from 10 ml of fresh peripheral blood. Total RNA was extracted with Trizol reagent, and quality was checked on an Agilent 2100 Bioanalyzer.

The sequence was obtained from a man younger than 35 with Graves' hyperthyroidism. The chain uses TRBV7-2 and TRBJ2-7, with the D call perhaps TRBD1 or TRBD2, as 5 bases match in each case. Sample: blood. The CDR3 is CASSGHPGTQKDYEQYF. In nucleotide form, the sequence is TGTGCCAGCAGCGGTCACCCCGGGACCCAGAAGGACTACGAGCAGTACTTC.